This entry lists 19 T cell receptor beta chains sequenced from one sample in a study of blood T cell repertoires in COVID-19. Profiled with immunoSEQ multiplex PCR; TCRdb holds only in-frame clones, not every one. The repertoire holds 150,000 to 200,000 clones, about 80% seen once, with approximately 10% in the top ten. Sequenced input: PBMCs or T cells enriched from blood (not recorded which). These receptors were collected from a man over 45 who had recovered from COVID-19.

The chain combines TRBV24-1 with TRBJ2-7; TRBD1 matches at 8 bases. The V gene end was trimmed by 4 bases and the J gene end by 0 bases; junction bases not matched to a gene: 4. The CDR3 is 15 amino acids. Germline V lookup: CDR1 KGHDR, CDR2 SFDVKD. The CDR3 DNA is TGTGCCACCAGTGACCCGGGACAGGACTCCTACGAGCAGTACTTC. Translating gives CATSDPGQDSYEQYF.

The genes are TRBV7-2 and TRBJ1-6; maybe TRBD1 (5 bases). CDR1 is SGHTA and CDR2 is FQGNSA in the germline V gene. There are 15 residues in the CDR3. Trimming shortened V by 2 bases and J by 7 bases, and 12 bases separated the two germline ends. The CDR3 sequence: CASSLSVQANSPLHF. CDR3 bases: TGTGCCAGCAGCTTATCAGTACAGGCAAATTCACCCCTCCACTTT.

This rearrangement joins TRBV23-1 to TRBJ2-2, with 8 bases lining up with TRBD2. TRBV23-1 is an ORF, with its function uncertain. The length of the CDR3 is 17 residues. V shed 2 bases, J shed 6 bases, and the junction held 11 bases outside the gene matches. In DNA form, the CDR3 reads TGCGCCAGCAGTCAACGGAGCGGGGGTGACTCAGCCGGGGAGCTGTTTTTT. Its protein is CASSQRSGGDSAGELFF.

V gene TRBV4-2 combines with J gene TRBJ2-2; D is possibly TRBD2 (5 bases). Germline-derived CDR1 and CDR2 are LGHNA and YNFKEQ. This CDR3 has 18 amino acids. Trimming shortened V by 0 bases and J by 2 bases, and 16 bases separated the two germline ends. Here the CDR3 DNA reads TGTGCCAGCAGCCAAGAAGGTGTGGGCAGCGGCAACACCGGGGAGCTGTTTTTT. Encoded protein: CASSQEGVGSGNTGELFF.

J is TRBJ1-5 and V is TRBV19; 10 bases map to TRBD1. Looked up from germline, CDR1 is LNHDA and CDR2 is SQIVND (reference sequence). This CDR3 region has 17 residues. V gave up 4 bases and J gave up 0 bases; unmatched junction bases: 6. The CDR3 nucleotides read TGTGCCAGTAGTACCCGGGACAGGGGCTTTAGCAATCAGCCCCAGCATTTT. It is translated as CASSTRDRGFSNQPQHF. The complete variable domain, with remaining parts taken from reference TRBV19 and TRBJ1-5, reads DGGITQSPKYLFRKEGQNVTLSCEQNLNHDAMYWYRQDPGQGLRLIYYSQIVNDFQKGDIAEGYSVSREKKESFPLTVTSAQKNPTAFYLCASSTRDRGFSNQPQHFGDGTRLSIL.

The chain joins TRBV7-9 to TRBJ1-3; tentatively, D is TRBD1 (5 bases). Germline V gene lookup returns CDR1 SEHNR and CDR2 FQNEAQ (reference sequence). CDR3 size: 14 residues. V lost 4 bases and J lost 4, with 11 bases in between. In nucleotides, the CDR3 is TGTGCCAGCAGCTCCTCAGGGTGGGGAAACACCATATATTTT. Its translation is CASSSSGWGNTIYF.

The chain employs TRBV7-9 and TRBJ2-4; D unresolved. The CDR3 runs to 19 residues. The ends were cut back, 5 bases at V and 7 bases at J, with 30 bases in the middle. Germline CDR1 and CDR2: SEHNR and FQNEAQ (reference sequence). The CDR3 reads CASSPSIRLSGDGFNIQYF. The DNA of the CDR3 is TGTGCCAGCAGCCCCAGCATCCGGTTATCTGGAGATGGGTTCAACATTCAGTACTTC.

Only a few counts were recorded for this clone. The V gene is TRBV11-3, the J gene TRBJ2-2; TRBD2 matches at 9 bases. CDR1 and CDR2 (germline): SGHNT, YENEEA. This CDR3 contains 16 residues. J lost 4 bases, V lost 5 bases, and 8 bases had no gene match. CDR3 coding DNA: TGTGCCAGCAGCGGAGGGGGAGCGGGAGGCACCGGGGAGCTGTTTTTT. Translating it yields CASSGGGAGGTGELFF.

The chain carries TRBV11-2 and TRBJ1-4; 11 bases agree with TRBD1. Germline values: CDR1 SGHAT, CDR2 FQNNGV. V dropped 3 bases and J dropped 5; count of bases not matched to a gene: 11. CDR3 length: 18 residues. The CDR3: CASSLGPGQGVGNEKLFF. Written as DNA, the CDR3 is TGTGCCAGCAGCTTGGGACCGGGACAGGGGGTAGGGAATGAAAAACTGTTTTTT.

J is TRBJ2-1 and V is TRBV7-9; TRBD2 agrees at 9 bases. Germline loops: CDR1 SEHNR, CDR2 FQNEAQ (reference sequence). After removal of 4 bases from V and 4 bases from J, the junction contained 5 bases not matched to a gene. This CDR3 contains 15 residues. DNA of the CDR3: TGTGCCAGCAGCTCTAGCGGGGCATTATACAATGAGCAGTTCTTC. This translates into CASSSSGALYNEQFF.

The CDR3 protein is CAISDGGGDTEAFF. The DNA of the CDR3 is TGTGCCATCAGTGATGGGGGCGGCGACACTGAAGCTTTCTTT. The rearrangement uses TRBV10-3 and TRBJ1-1; tentative D call: TRBD1 (6 bases). With 3 bases removed from V and 3 bases from J, the gap between germline ends came to 11 bases. The CDR3 consists of 14 residues. Germline CDR1 and CDR2: ENHRY and SYGVKD.

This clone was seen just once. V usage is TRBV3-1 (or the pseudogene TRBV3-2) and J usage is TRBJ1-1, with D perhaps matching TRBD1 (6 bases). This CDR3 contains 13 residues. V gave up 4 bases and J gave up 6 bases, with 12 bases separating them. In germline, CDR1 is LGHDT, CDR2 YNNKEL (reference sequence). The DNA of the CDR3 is TGTGCCAGCAGCCCACAGGGATGGCCTGAAGCTTTCTTT. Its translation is CASSPQGWPEAFF.

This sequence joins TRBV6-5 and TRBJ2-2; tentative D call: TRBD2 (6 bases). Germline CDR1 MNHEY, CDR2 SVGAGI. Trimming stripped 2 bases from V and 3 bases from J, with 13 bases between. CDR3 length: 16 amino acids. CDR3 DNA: TGTGCCAGCAGTTACGCCGGGGGATCGTACACCGGGGAGCTGTTTTTT. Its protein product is CASSYAGGSYTGELFF.

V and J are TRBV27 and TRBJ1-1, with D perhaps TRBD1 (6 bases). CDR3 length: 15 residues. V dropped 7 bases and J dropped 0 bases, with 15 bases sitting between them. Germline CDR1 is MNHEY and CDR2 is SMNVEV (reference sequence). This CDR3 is CASKGGAALNTEAFF. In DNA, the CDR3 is TGTGCCAGCAAGGGGGGGGCAGCCTTGAACACTGAAGCTTTCTTT.

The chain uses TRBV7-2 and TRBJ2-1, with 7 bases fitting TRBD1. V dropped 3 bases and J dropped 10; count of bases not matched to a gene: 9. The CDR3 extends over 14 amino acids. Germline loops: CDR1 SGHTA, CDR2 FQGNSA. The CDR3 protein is CASSFEGAFFEQFF. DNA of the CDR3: TGTGCCAGCAGCTTCGAGGGGGCGTTTTTCGAGCAGTTCTTC.

The CDR3 bases are TGCAGCGTTGAGGGATGGACTAGCGGGACCACCTACGAGCAGTACTTC. This codes for CSVEGWTSGTTYEQYF. The chain is built from TRBV29-1 and TRBJ2-7; TRBD2 matches at 12 bases. Looked up from germline, CDR1 is SQVTM and CDR2 is ANQGSEA. This CDR3 is built from 16 residues. Trimming took 3 bases from V and 2 from J; bases not matched to a gene: 8.

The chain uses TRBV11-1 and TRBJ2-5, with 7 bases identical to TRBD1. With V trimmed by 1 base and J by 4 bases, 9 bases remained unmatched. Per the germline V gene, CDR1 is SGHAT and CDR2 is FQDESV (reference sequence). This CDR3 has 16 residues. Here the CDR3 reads CASSLGPGQSAETQYF. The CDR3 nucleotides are TGTGCCAGCAGCTTAGGTCCGGGACAGAGCGCAGAGACCCAGTACTTC.

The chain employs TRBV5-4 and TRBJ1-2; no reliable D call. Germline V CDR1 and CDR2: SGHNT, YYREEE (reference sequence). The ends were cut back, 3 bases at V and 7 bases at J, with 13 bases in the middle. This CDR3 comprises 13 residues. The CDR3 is CASSSGSGFGYTF. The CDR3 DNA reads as TGTGCCAGCAGCTCGGGATCTGGATTTGGCTACACCTTC. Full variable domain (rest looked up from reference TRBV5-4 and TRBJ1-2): ETGVTQSPTHLIKTRGQQVTLRCSSQSGHNTVSWYQQALGQGPQFIFQYYREEENGRGNFPPRFSGLQFPNYSSELNVNALELDDSALYLCASSSGSGFGYTFGSGTRLTVV.

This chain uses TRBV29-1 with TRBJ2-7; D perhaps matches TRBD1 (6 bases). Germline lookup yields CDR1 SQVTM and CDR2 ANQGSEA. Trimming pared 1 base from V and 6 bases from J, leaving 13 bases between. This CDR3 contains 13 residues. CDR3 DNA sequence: TGCAGCGTTGAAGTGGCACAGGGCAGCGAGCAGTACTTC. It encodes CSVEVAQGSEQYF.